The source of this T cell receptor (beta chain) is a study of T cells in Graves' hyperthyroidism and ophthalmopathy. Study-wide results and caveats: Within blood appeared most thyroid clonotypes that had expanded above 0.001.

Enrolled ophthalmopathy patients presented with a Clinical Activity Score of at least 3, a NOSPECS grade of at least 4, and disease duration under 3 months. This clonotype was recorded many times. As yet, its antigen is unknown. Template material for amplifying TCR beta CDR3 regions consisted of RNA transcripts. RT-PCR in the first round (using the HTBI primer set) targeted the TCR CDR3. TCRdb reprocessed the multiplex PCR reads via MiXCR and lists one record per CDR3 protein. The profile shows 450,000 to 650,000 distinct CDR3 sequences, under 20% of them singletons. The germline V and J ends were trimmed by 2 bases and 4 bases, with 21 bases remaining between them. The CDR3 runs to 17 residues. In germline, CDR1 is MDHEN, CDR2 SYDVKM.

This chain links TRBV28 with TRBJ2-7; D is perhaps TRBD1 (6 bases). The sequenced sample consisted of blood. This receptor was identified in a woman between 18 and 30 years old with Graves' ophthalmopathy. The CDR3 nucleotides read TGTGCCAGCAGTTTAATTTACCAGGGGACAAAGGGATACGAGCAGTACTTC. It is translated as CASSLIYQGTKGYEQYF.